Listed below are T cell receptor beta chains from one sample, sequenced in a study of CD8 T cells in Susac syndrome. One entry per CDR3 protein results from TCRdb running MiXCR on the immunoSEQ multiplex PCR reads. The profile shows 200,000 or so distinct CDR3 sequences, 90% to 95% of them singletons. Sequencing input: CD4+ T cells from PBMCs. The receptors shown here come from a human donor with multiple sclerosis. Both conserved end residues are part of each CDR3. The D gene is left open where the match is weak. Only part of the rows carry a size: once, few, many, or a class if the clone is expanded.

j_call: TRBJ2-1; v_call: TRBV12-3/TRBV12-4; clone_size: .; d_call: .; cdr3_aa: CASSPSGVWAYNEQFF; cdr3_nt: TGTGCCAGCAGTCCCAGCGGCGTCTGGGCCTACAATGAGCAGTTCTTC
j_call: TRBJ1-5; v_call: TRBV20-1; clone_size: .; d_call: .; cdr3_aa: CSGTGDSNQPQHF; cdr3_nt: TGCAGTGGTACCGGGGATAGCAATCAGCCCCAGCATTTT
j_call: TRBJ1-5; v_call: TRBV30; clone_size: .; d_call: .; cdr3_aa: CAWSSGDSNQPQHF; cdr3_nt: TGTGCCTGGAGTAGTGGGGATAGCAATCAGCCCCAGCATTTT
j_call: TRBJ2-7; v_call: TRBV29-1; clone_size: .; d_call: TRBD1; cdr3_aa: CSVTQGPPRPYEQYF; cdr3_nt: TGCAGCGTCACACAGGGGCCACCTAGACCTTACGAGCAGTACTTC
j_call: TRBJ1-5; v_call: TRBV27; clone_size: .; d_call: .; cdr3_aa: CASSSTGITISPQHF; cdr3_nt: TGTGCCAGCAGTTCCACAGGGATTACAATCAGCCCCCAGCATTTT
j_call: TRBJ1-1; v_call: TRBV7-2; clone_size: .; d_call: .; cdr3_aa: CASSLIPGATEAFF; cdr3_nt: TGTGCCAGCAGCTTAATTCCAGGGGCCACTGAAGCTTTCTTT
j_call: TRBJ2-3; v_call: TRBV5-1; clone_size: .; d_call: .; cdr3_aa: CASSRSVMSDTQYF; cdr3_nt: TGCGCCAGCAGCAGATCGGTGATGAGCGATACGCAGTATTTT
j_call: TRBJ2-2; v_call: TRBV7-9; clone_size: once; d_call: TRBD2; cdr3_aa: CASSPSGRENTGELFF; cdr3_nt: TGTGCCAGCAGTCCTAGCGGGAGGGAGAACACCGGGGAGCTGTTTTTT
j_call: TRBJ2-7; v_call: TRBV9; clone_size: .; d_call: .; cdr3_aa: CASSVIGDTMIYEQYF; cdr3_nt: TGTGCCAGCAGCGTAATCGGGGACACAATGATCTACGAGCAGTACTTC
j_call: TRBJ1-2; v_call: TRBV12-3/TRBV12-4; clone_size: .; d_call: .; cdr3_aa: CASSFLREEGYTF; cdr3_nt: TGTGCCAGCAGTTTCTTGCGGGAGGAGGGCTACACCTTC
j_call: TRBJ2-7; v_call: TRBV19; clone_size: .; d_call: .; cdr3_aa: CASSTGVRDEQYF; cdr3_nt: TGTGCCAGTAGTACAGGGGTACGTGACGAGCAGTACTTC
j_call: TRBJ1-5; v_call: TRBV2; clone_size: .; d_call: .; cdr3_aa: CASDSVHRGNQPQHF; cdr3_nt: TGTGCCTCCGACTCGGTCCATCGGGGCAATCAGCCCCAGCATTTT
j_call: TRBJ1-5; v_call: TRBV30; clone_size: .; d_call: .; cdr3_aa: CAWNPGSNQPQHF; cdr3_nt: TGTGCCTGGAACCCGGGCAGCAATCAGCCCCAGCATTTT
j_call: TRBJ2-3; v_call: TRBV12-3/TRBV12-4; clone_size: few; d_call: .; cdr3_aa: CASSYADTQYF; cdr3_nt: TGTGCCAGCTCGTATGCAGATACGCAGTATTTT
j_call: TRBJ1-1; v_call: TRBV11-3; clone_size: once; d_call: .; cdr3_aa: CASSPLPAGPNTEAFF; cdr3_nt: TGTGCCAGCAGTCCTCTCCCGGCGGGGCCGAACACTGAAGCTTTCTTT
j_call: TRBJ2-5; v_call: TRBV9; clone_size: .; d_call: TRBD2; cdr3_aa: CASSGTSGSTKTQYF; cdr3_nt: TGTGCCAGCAGCGGTACTAGCGGGAGTACTAAGACCCAGTACTTC
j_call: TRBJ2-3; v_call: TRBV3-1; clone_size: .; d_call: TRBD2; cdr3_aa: CASSQEIVRGLAGGDTQYF; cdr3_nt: TGTGCCAGCAGCCAAGAAATAGTCAGGGGACTAGCGGGAGGGGATACGCAGTATTTT
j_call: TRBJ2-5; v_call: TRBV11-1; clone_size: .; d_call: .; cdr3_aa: CASAQQETQYF; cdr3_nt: TGTGCCTCCGCCCAGCAAGAGACCCAGTACTTC
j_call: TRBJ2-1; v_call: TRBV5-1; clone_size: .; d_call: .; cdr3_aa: CATPWLDEQFF; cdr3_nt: TGCGCCACCCCGTGGCTTGATGAGCAGTTCTTC
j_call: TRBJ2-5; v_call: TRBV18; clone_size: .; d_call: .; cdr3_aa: CASSRASEQETQYF; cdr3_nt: TGTGCCAGCTCACGGGCGAGCGAGCAAGAGACCCAGTACTTC
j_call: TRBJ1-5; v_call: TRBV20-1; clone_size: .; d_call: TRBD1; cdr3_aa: CSASDRVRPQHF; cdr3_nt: TGCAGTGCTTCCGACAGGGTCCGGCCCCAGCATTTT
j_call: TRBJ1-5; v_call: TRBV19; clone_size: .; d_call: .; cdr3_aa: CASSLRGAQPQHF; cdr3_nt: TGTGCCAGTAGCCTCAGGGGCGCTCAGCCCCAGCATTTT
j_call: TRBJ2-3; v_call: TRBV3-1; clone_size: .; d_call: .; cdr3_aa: CASSQSSGTDTQYF; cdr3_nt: TGTGCCAGCAGCCAGAGTTCGGGCACAGATACGCAGTATTTT
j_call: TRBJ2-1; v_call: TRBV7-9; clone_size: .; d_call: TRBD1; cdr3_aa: CASSLVPGGDEQFF; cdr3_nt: TGTGCCAGCAGCTTAGTCCCAGGGGGCGATGAGCAGTTCTTC
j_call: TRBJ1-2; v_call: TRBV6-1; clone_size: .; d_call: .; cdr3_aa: CASIQTANYGYTF; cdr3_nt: TGTGCCAGCATTCAGACAGCTAACTATGGCTACACCTTC
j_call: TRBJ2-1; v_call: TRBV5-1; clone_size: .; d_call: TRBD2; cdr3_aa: CASSSLAGGYSNEQFF; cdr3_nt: TGCGCCAGCAGCTCCCTAGCGGGGGGGTATTCAAATGAGCAGTTCTTC
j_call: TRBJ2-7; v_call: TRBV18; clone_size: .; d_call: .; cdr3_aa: CASSQGLGQYF; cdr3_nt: TGTGCCAGCTCACAAGGTCTGGGGCAGTACTTC
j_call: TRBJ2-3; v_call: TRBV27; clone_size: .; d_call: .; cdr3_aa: CASSPLSLADSQYF; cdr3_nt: TGTGCCAGCAGTCCCCTCAGCCTGGCAGATTCGCAGTATTTT
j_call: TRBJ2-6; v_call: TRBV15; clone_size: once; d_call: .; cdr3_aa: CATSRAGRNSGANVLTF; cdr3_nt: TGTGCCACCAGCAGAGCTGGACGCAACTCTGGGGCCAACGTCCTGACTTTC
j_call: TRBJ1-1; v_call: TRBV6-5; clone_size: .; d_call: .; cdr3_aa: CASSYSFQTGPAFF; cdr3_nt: TGTGCCAGCAGTTACTCCTTTCAAACAGGACCAGCTTTCTTT
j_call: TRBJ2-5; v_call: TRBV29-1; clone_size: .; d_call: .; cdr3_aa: CSVSVVQETQYF; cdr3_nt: TGCAGCGTTTCGGTAGTTCAAGAGACCCAGTACTTC
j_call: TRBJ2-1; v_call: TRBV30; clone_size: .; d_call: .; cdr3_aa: CAWSVGGSYNEQFF; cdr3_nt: TGTGCCTGGAGTGTCGGTGGTTCCTACAATGAGCAGTTCTTC
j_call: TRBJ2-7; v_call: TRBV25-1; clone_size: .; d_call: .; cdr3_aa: CASSEYSGESPEQYF; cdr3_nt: TGTGCCAGCAGTGAATATAGTGGCGAAAGCCCCGAGCAGTACTTC
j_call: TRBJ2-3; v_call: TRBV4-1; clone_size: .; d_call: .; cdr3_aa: CASSPFDRRVSRATNTQYF; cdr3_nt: TGCGCCAGCAGCCCATTCGACCGCAGGGTGTCCAGGGCGACTAATACGCAGTATTTT
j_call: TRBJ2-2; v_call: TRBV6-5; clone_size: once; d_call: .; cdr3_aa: CASRSDGSTGELFF; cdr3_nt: TGTGCCAGCAGATCGGACGGGTCCACCGGGGAGCTGTTTTTT
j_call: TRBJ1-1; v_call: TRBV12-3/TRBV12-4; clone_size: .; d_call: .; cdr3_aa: CASSPTGITEAFF; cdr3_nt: TGTGCCAGCAGTCCGACCGGCATCACTGAAGCTTTCTTT
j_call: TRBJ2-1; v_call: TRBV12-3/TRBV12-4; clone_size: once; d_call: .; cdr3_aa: CASSLLGLNEQFF; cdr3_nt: TGTGCCAGCAGTTTACTAGGGTTGAATGAGCAGTTCTTC
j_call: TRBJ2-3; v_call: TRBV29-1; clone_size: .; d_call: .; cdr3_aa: CSVATSQGGDTQYF; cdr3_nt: TGCAGCGTAGCGACATCACAAGGAGGAGATACGCAGTATTTT
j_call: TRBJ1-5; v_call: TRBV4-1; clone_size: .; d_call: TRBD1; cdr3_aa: CASSQDGTGLMGQPQHF; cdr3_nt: TGCGCCAGCAGCCAGGACGGGACAGGGTTGATGGGGCAGCCCCAGCATTTT
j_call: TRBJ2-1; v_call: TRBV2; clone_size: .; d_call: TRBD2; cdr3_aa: CATNYLSGYNEQFF; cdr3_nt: TGTGCCACCAATTATCTTAGCGGGTACAATGAGCAGTTCTTC
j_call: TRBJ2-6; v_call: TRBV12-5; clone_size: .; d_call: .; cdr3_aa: CASGTGRTRANVLTF; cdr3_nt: TGTGCTAGTGGTACTGGGCGGACTCGGGCCAACGTCCTGACTTTC
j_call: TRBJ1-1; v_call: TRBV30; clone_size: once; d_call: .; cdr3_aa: CAWSEYTEAFF; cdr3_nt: TGTGCCTGGAGTGAGTACACTGAAGCTTTCTTT
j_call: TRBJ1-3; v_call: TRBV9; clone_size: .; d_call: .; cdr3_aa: CASSVDGPSGNTIYF; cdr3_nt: TGTGCCAGCAGCGTAGACGGTCCCTCTGGAAACACCATATATTTT
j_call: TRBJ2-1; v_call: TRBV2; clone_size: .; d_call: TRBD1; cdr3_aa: CASSALTGRNEQFF; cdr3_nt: TGTGCCAGCAGTGCCCTGACAGGGCGCAATGAGCAGTTCTTC
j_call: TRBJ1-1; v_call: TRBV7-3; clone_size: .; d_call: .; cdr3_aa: CASSLKRVDEAFF; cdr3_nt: TGTGCCAGCAGCTTAAAGAGGGTTGATGAAGCTTTCTTT
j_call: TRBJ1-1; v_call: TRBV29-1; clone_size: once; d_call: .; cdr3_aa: CSAIRKSTEAFF; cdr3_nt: TGCAGCGCCATTAGGAAGAGCACTGAAGCTTTCTTT
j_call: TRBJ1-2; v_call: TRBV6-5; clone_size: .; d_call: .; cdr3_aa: CASSLLASYGYTF; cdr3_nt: TGTGCCAGCAGTTTATTAGCTTCCTATGGCTACACCTTC
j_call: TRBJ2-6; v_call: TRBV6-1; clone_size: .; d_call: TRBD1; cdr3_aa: CASTRVGQGTSGANVLTF; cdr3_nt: TGTGCCAGCACCCGGGTGGGACAGGGGACTTCTGGGGCCAACGTCCTGACTTTC
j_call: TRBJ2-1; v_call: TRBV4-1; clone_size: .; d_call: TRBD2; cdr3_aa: CASSQDYSPGGQFREQFF; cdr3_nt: TGCGCCAGCAGCCAAGATTACAGCCCGGGGGGGCAGTTCCGTGAGCAGTTCTTC
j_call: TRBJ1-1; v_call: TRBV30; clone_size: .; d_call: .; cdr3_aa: CAWSVQGEAFF; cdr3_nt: TGTGCCTGGAGTGTACAGGGTGAAGCTTTCTTT
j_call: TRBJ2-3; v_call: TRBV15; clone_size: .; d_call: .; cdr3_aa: CATSRDPGVDTQYF; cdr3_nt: TGTGCCACCAGCAGAGATCCCGGCGTGGATACGCAGTATTTT
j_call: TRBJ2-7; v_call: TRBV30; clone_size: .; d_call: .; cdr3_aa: CAWSSGIHEQYF; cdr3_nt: TGTGCCTGGAGTTCAGGGATACACGAGCAGTACTTC
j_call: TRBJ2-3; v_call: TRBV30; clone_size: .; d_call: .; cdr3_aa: CAWKAGLTDTQYF; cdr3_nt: TGTGCCTGGAAGGCAGGTCTCACAGATACGCAGTATTTT
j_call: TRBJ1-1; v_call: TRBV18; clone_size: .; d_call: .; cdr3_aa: CASSPLLLRGNTEAFF; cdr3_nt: TGTGCCAGCTCACCATTATTGCTCCGCGGGAACACTGAAGCTTTCTTT
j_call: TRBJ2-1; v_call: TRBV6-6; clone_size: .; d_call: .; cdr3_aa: CASSSGGAYNNEQFF; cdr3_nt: TGTGCCAGCAGTAGTGGGGGGGCTTATAACAATGAGCAGTTCTTC
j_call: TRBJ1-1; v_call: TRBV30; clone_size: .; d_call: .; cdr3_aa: CALGPNTEAFF; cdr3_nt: TGTGCCCTGGGCCCGAACACTGAAGCTTTCTTT
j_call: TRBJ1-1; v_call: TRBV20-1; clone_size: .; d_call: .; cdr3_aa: CSANNEIGEAFF; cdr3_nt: TGCAGTGCCAATAACGAGATCGGTGAAGCTTTCTTT